A selection of T cell receptor beta chains follows, all from one sample in a study of T cell responses to AZD1222 COVID-19 vaccine. Clones were sequenced by immunoSEQ multiplex PCR, and TCRdb holds only the in-frame ones, with some missing. The data hold approximately 89,000 clones, with approximately 91% observed a single time. The sample here was peripheral blood, taken on day 0 of AZD1222 vaccination. Receptors originate from an adult in good health. Each CDR3 is given with its conserved first and last residue. Each record gives: CDR3 length, D gene, clone size, J gene, V gene, CDR3 DNA, CDR3 protein. A D gene is named only where the DNA matches it firmly. Clone size is shown for a subset of rows, as once, few, many or a class of expanded clone.

CDR3 length: 13; D gene: -; clone size: -; J gene: TRBJ2-1; V gene: TRBV10-3; CDR3 DNA: TGTGCCATCAGTCCGGGGTTTGACAATGAGCAGTTCTTC; CDR3 protein: CAISPGFDNEQFF
CDR3 length: 14; D gene: -; clone size: -; J gene: TRBJ2-3; V gene: TRBV21-1; CDR3 DNA: TGTGCCAGCAGCATAAGCGGTAGCACAGATACGCAGTATTTT; CDR3 protein: CASSISGSTDTQYF
CDR3 length: 13; D gene: -; clone size: -; J gene: TRBJ1-1; V gene: TRBV27; CDR3 DNA: TGTGCCAGCAGTCCCAAAATATACACTGAAGCTTTCTTT; CDR3 protein: CASSPKIYTEAFF
CDR3 length: 13; D gene: -; clone size: -; J gene: TRBJ2-2; V gene: TRBV21-1; CDR3 DNA: TGTGCCAGCATTTCGGGGTACACCGGGGAGCTGTTTTTT; CDR3 protein: CASISGYTGELFF
CDR3 length: 13; D gene: TRBD1; clone size: -; J gene: TRBJ2-7; V gene: TRBV30; CDR3 DNA: TGTGCCTGGAGTCCAGGGGGATTCCTCGAGCAGTACTTC; CDR3 protein: CAWSPGGFLEQYF
CDR3 length: 13; D gene: TRBD2; clone size: -; J gene: TRBJ2-1; V gene: TRBV30; CDR3 DNA: TGTGCCTGGAGACAGCGGGGGGTCGATGAGCAGTTCTTC; CDR3 protein: CAWRQRGVDEQFF
CDR3 length: 14; D gene: -; clone size: -; J gene: TRBJ2-5; V gene: TRBV2; CDR3 DNA: TGTGCCAGCAGTGAAGCGCAGGCCCAAGAGACCCAGTACTTC; CDR3 protein: CASSEAQAQETQYF
CDR3 length: 17; D gene: -; clone size: -; J gene: TRBJ2-5; V gene: TRBV2; CDR3 DNA: TGTGCCAGCAGTGAAGCGCCCCTCGGGTCGGGCCAAGAGACCCAGTACTTC; CDR3 protein: CASSEAPLGSGQETQYF
CDR3 length: 16; D gene: TRBD2; clone size: -; J gene: TRBJ2-5; V gene: TRBV2; CDR3 DNA: TGTGCCAGCAGTCCCGGGACTAGCGGGGGGGCGGAGACCCAGTACTTC; CDR3 protein: CASSPGTSGGAETQYF
CDR3 length: 15; D gene: -; clone size: once; J gene: TRBJ1-1; V gene: TRBV9; CDR3 DNA: TGTGCCAGCAGCCCGGGCGGGGGGACTTCCACCGAAGCTTTCTTT; CDR3 protein: CASSPGGGTSTEAFF
CDR3 length: 19; D gene: -; clone size: few; J gene: TRBJ1-1; V gene: TRBV6-1; CDR3 DNA: TGTGCCAGCAGTGGGGTCAGGGGCTTCAGTCGGCAGCGAGACACTGAAGCTTTCTTT; CDR3 protein: CASSGVRGFSRQRDTEAFF
CDR3 length: 13; D gene: -; clone size: -; J gene: TRBJ1-1; V gene: TRBV5-4; CDR3 DNA: TGTGCCAGCAGGTCCGGGGTAGACACTGAAGCTTTCTTT; CDR3 protein: CASRSGVDTEAFF
CDR3 length: 16; D gene: -; clone size: -; J gene: TRBJ1-2; V gene: TRBV6-6; CDR3 DNA: TGTGCCAGCAGTTACTCCTTAGACAGGCGGGGGAATGGCTACACCTTC; CDR3 protein: CASSYSLDRRGNGYTF
CDR3 length: 13; D gene: -; clone size: few; J gene: TRBJ1-3; V gene: TRBV19; CDR3 DNA: TGTGCCAGTAGTATCCGGGGGGGAAACACCATATATTTT; CDR3 protein: CASSIRGGNTIYF
CDR3 length: 13; D gene: -; clone size: -; J gene: TRBJ1-2; V gene: TRBV30; CDR3 DNA: TGTGCCTGGAGCATCCGGAGGGGCGATGGCTACACCTTC; CDR3 protein: CAWSIRRGDGYTF
CDR3 length: 13; D gene: -; clone size: -; J gene: TRBJ1-1; V gene: TRBV6-6; CDR3 DNA: TGTGCCAGCAGTTACCGGAGGGACACTGAAGCTTTCTTT; CDR3 protein: CASSYRRDTEAFF
CDR3 length: 13; D gene: -; clone size: -; J gene: TRBJ1-5; V gene: TRBV19; CDR3 DNA: TGTGCCAGTAGTCCAGATTCACGGCAGCCCCAGCATTTT; CDR3 protein: CASSPDSRQPQHF
CDR3 length: 14; D gene: TRBD1; clone size: -; J gene: TRBJ2-5; V gene: TRBV10-3; CDR3 DNA: TGTGCCATCAGCGGACAGGGGGGCCAAGAGACCCAGTACTTC; CDR3 protein: CAISGQGGQETQYF
CDR3 length: 13; D gene: -; clone size: -; J gene: TRBJ1-1; V gene: TRBV28; CDR3 DNA: TGTGCCAGCAGGGCTGACCCTAACACTGAAGCTTTCTTT; CDR3 protein: CASRADPNTEAFF
CDR3 length: 13; D gene: TRBD1; clone size: -; J gene: TRBJ1-2; V gene: TRBV6-5; CDR3 DNA: TGTGCCAGCGAAACGGACAGGGGAAGTGGCTACACCTTC; CDR3 protein: CASETDRGSGYTF
CDR3 length: 16; D gene: TRBD1; clone size: -; J gene: TRBJ1-1; V gene: TRBV19; CDR3 DNA: TGTGCCAGTAGTATGAAAATTGGACAGGGGCGGACTGAAGCTTTCTTT; CDR3 protein: CASSMKIGQGRTEAFF
CDR3 length: 17; D gene: TRBD1; clone size: -; J gene: TRBJ1-5; V gene: TRBV5-5; CDR3 DNA: TGTGCCAGCAGCGCTGGACAGGGCAACAATGGCAATCAGCCCCAGCATTTT; CDR3 protein: CASSAGQGNNGNQPQHF
CDR3 length: 15; D gene: -; clone size: -; J gene: TRBJ2-7; V gene: TRBV5-1; CDR3 DNA: TGCGCCAGCAGCCCGAGGGTGGGGAGCTCCTACGAGCAGTACTTC; CDR3 protein: CASSPRVGSSYEQYF
CDR3 length: 14; D gene: -; clone size: -; J gene: TRBJ2-5; V gene: TRBV19; CDR3 DNA: TGTGCCAGTAGTGGCTCGACAGGCGCGGAGACCCAGTACTTC; CDR3 protein: CASSGSTGAETQYF
CDR3 length: 16; D gene: -; clone size: -; J gene: TRBJ1-2; V gene: TRBV2; CDR3 DNA: TGTGCCAGCAGTGAAGTTCCTTCTCCCCGTAACTATGGCTACACCTTC; CDR3 protein: CASSEVPSPRNYGYTF
CDR3 length: 15; D gene: -; clone size: -; J gene: TRBJ2-3; V gene: TRBV14; CDR3 DNA: TGTGCCAGCAGCCAGGAGAGCCCAGGCACAGATACGCAGTATTTT; CDR3 protein: CASSQESPGTDTQYF
CDR3 length: 13; D gene: -; clone size: -; J gene: TRBJ2-7; V gene: TRBV5-4; CDR3 DNA: TGTGCCAGCAGCTTGGACCAGAGGGTTGAGCAGTACTTC; CDR3 protein: CASSLDQRVEQYF
CDR3 length: 11; D gene: -; clone size: -; J gene: TRBJ2-1; V gene: TRBV20-1; CDR3 DNA: TGCAGTGCTAGAGAAGTAGATGAGCAGTTCTTC; CDR3 protein: CSAREVDEQFF
CDR3 length: 15; D gene: -; clone size: -; J gene: TRBJ1-1; V gene: TRBV5-1; CDR3 DNA: TGCGCCAGCAGCTTGGGGGCAGGGGCGAACACTGAAGCTTTCTTT; CDR3 protein: CASSLGAGANTEAFF
CDR3 length: 17; D gene: -; clone size: once; J gene: TRBJ1-5; V gene: TRBV6-2/TRBV6-3; CDR3 DNA: TGTGCCAGCAGTTACTCGAGCGGAGCCTATAGCAATCAGCCCCAGCATTTT; CDR3 protein: CASSYSSGAYSNQPQHF
CDR3 length: 14; D gene: -; clone size: -; J gene: TRBJ2-7; V gene: TRBV30; CDR3 DNA: TGTGCCTGGAGTGTAGGGGGGGCGTCCTACGAGCAGTACTTC; CDR3 protein: CAWSVGGASYEQYF
CDR3 length: 11; D gene: -; clone size: -; J gene: TRBJ2-1; V gene: TRBV30; CDR3 DNA: TGTGCCTGGAGTGTGTCCAATGAGCAGTTCTTC; CDR3 protein: CAWSVSNEQFF
CDR3 length: 13; D gene: -; clone size: -; J gene: TRBJ2-1; V gene: TRBV12-3/TRBV12-4; CDR3 DNA: TGTGCCAGCAGTTTAGTGGCCACCAATGAGCAGTTCTTC; CDR3 protein: CASSLVATNEQFF
CDR3 length: 13; D gene: -; clone size: -; J gene: TRBJ1-1; V gene: TRBV9; CDR3 DNA: TGTGCCAGCAGCGTAGCCGGGGACACTGAAGCTTTCTTT; CDR3 protein: CASSVAGDTEAFF
CDR3 length: 12; D gene: -; clone size: -; J gene: TRBJ1-1; V gene: TRBV6-5; CDR3 DNA: TGTGCCAGCAGGGGCATGAACACTGAAGCTTTCTTT; CDR3 protein: CASRGMNTEAFF
CDR3 length: 14; D gene: -; clone size: -; J gene: TRBJ1-1; V gene: TRBV18; CDR3 DNA: TGTGCCAGCTCACCGATCCAGGGGAACACTGAAGCTTTCTTT; CDR3 protein: CASSPIQGNTEAFF
CDR3 length: 15; D gene: -; clone size: -; J gene: TRBJ2-6; V gene: TRBV30; CDR3 DNA: TGTGCCTGGAGGGCTCTTCGCTCTGGGGCCAACGTCCTGACTTTC; CDR3 protein: CAWRALRSGANVLTF
CDR3 length: 15; D gene: TRBD1; clone size: -; J gene: TRBJ1-2; V gene: TRBV6-5; CDR3 DNA: TGTGCCAGCAGTTCTCCGGGACAGAATAACTATGGCTACACCTTC; CDR3 protein: CASSSPGQNNYGYTF
CDR3 length: 15; D gene: -; clone size: once; J gene: TRBJ2-7; V gene: TRBV6-6; CDR3 DNA: TGTGCCAGCAGTTACGAGCGGGACAGTCTAAACGAGCAGTACTTC; CDR3 protein: CASSYERDSLNEQYF
CDR3 length: 15; D gene: -; clone size: -; J gene: TRBJ2-2; V gene: TRBV19; CDR3 DNA: TGTGCCAGTAACCCAACCGGGGTGAACACCGGGGAGCTGTTTTTT; CDR3 protein: CASNPTGVNTGELFF
CDR3 length: 14; D gene: -; clone size: once; J gene: TRBJ1-2; V gene: TRBV6-5; CDR3 DNA: TGTGCCAGCAGTTACTCGCGGACGGAGTATGGCTACACCTTC; CDR3 protein: CASSYSRTEYGYTF
CDR3 length: 15; D gene: -; clone size: -; J gene: TRBJ2-5; V gene: TRBV29-1; CDR3 DNA: TGCAGCGTTGTTATTTGGGGGACACATCAAGAGACCCAGTACTTC; CDR3 protein: CSVVIWGTHQETQYF
CDR3 length: 19; D gene: TRBD2; clone size: -; J gene: TRBJ2-2; V gene: TRBV10-3; CDR3 DNA: TGTGCCATCAGTGAGGCCGTCTTTCTAGCGGGGGGGAACACCGGGGAGCTGTTTTTT; CDR3 protein: CAISEAVFLAGGNTGELFF
CDR3 length: 14; D gene: TRBD1; clone size: once; J gene: TRBJ2-7; V gene: TRBV29-1; CDR3 DNA: TGCAGCGCGTCCAGGACAGGGGACCCCTACGAGCAGTACTTC; CDR3 protein: CSASRTGDPYEQYF
CDR3 length: 14; D gene: -; clone size: -; J gene: TRBJ2-3; V gene: TRBV13; CDR3 DNA: TGTGCCAGCAGTCACCGGGACAGCACAGATACGCAGTATTTT; CDR3 protein: CASSHRDSTDTQYF
CDR3 length: 13; D gene: -; clone size: -; J gene: TRBJ2-1; V gene: TRBV2; CDR3 DNA: TGTGCCAGCACTCCCGGACAGTACAATGAGCAGTTCTTC; CDR3 protein: CASTPGQYNEQFF
CDR3 length: 13; D gene: -; clone size: -; J gene: TRBJ1-2; V gene: TRBV5-1; CDR3 DNA: TGCGCCAGCACTACAGGGCGTCGTGATGGCTACACCTTC; CDR3 protein: CASTTGRRDGYTF
CDR3 length: 13; D gene: -; clone size: few; J gene: TRBJ1-2; V gene: TRBV7-9; CDR3 DNA: TGTGCCAGCAGCTTATTGGGGGCGCGGGGCTACACCTTC; CDR3 protein: CASSLLGARGYTF
CDR3 length: 14; D gene: TRBD2; clone size: -; J gene: TRBJ2-3; V gene: TRBV19; CDR3 DNA: TGTGCCAGTAGTAAAGGACTAGCGGCGGATACGCAGTATTTT; CDR3 protein: CASSKGLAADTQYF
CDR3 length: 12; D gene: -; clone size: -; J gene: TRBJ1-6; V gene: TRBV7-9; CDR3 DNA: TGTGCCAGCCAGCGGTCCAGTTCACCCCTCCACTTT; CDR3 protein: CASQRSSSPLHF
CDR3 length: 11; D gene: -; clone size: -; J gene: TRBJ1-1; V gene: TRBV28; CDR3 DNA: TGTGCCAGCAGTATCCCCACTGAAGCTTTCTTT; CDR3 protein: CASSIPTEAFF
CDR3 length: 12; D gene: -; clone size: few; J gene: TRBJ1-1; V gene: TRBV5-6; CDR3 DNA: TGTGCCAGCAGCTCTTCTCGTTGGGAAGCTTTCTTT; CDR3 protein: CASSSSRWEAFF
CDR3 length: 13; D gene: -; clone size: -; J gene: TRBJ2-7; V gene: TRBV19; CDR3 DNA: TGTGCCAGTAGACTTCACCCTTCGGGAGAGCAGTACTTC; CDR3 protein: CASRLHPSGEQYF
CDR3 length: 15; D gene: TRBD1; clone size: -; J gene: TRBJ2-5; V gene: TRBV14; CDR3 DNA: TGTGCCAGCAGCCGAGGGACAGGGGTTCCAGAGACCCAGTACTTC; CDR3 protein: CASSRGTGVPETQYF
CDR3 length: 13; D gene: -; clone size: -; J gene: TRBJ2-1; V gene: TRBV7-7; CDR3 DNA: TGTGCTAGCAGCCGTAATCCTTTAGGCGAGCAGTTCTTC; CDR3 protein: CASSRNPLGEQFF
CDR3 length: 13; D gene: -; clone size: -; J gene: TRBJ1-1; V gene: TRBV18; CDR3 DNA: TGTGCCAGCTCACCACAGCAAAACACTGAAGCTTTCTTT; CDR3 protein: CASSPQQNTEAFF
CDR3 length: 14; D gene: TRBD1; clone size: -; J gene: TRBJ1-2; V gene: TRBV19; CDR3 DNA: TGTGCCAGTAGTCCTCAGGGGGCCAACTATGGCTACACCTTC; CDR3 protein: CASSPQGANYGYTF
CDR3 length: 14; D gene: -; clone size: -; J gene: TRBJ1-4; V gene: TRBV3-1/TRBV3-2; CDR3 DNA: TGTGCCAGCAGCCAACAAGGGAATAATGAAAAACTGTTTTTT; CDR3 protein: CASSQQGNNEKLFF
CDR3 length: 14; D gene: -; clone size: few; J gene: TRBJ2-5; V gene: TRBV5-1; CDR3 DNA: TGCGCCAGCAGCCACACCGGGCCTGGAGAGACCCAGTACTTC; CDR3 protein: CASSHTGPGETQYF
CDR3 length: 15; D gene: -; clone size: -; J gene: TRBJ2-1; V gene: TRBV19; CDR3 DNA: TGTGCCAGTAGTATATCCCAGGTATCCTACAATGAGCAGTTCTTC; CDR3 protein: CASSISQVSYNEQFF